The subject of this entry is one T cell receptor (beta chain). Its target is not known. Sequence data for DNA of cultured CD4+ T cells were generated by the Oncomine TCR Beta short-read assay. Cultures of CD4+ T cells served as the source for extracting genomic DNA. TCRdb independently ran MiXCR on the PCR reads; one entry per CDR3 protein. The table shows 12,000 to 15,000 distinct CDR3 sequences, with roughly 50% occurring only once. The sample is drawn from a study of vaccination and CD4 T cells after COVID-19. Germline-derived CDR1 and CDR2 are MDHEN and SYDVKM. Between the trimmed V and J ends, which lost 7 bases and 7 bases, there was a span of 31 bases. The CDR3 has 18 residues. The treatment: approximately 9-day PBMC culture with coronavirus spike peptide pools or control peptides (ViraFEST assay). Once peptide pools had expanded antigen-specific T cells, ViraFEST sequenced TCRs. The medium had half its volume replaced with fresh IL-2 medium on days 3 and 7.

The receptor's source is a human donor who had recovered from COVID-19. Material: CD4+ T cells from blood, cultured in vitro, obtained before SARS-CoV-2 vaccination. The rearrangement joins TRBV28 to TRBJ1-2; D is uncertain. DNA of the CDR3: TGTGCCAGCACCCCCCCGATGGGTCAAGCGGTCGTTGAACGTGGCTACACCTTC. Translation: CASTPPMGQAVVERGYTF.